This is a list of T cell receptor beta chains from one sample in a study of cytomegalovirus exposure and HLA in healthy donors. The method was immunoSEQ multiplex PCR; TCRdb's version includes in-frame clones alone and lacks a portion of them. This sample's table has 190,000 or so clones. Sequenced input: PBMCs. The receptor source for this set is a boy younger than 18 in good health and CMV-seronegative. CDR3s include the opening cysteine and the closing phenylalanine or tryptophan. D genes are given only for firm matches.

TRBV4-1	TRBJ2-7	-	CASSQEVNSRARYEQYF	TGCGCCAGCAGCCAAGAGGTGAACTCCAGGGCGCGCTACGAGCAGTACTTC
TRBV6-1	TRBJ1-3	-	CASSPRDSGNTIYF	TGTGCCAGCAGCCCGAGGGACTCTGGAAACACCATATATTTT
TRBV11-3	TRBJ2-5	-	CASSLGVSVEETQYF	TGTGCCAGCAGCTTAGGGGTTAGCGTGGAAGAGACCCAGTACTTC
TRBV9	TRBJ2-5	-	CASSVLGLQETQYF	TGTGCCAGCAGCGTACTGGGGCTCCAAGAGACCCAGTACTTC
TRBV4-1	TRBJ2-2	-	CASSQGGEELFF	TGCGCCAGCAGCCAAGGGGGAGAGGAGCTGTTTTTT
TRBV7-8	TRBJ2-7	-	CASSVGAGPSEQYF	TGTGCCAGCAGCGTGGGCGCAGGGCCTAGCGAGCAGTACTTC
TRBV11-2	TRBJ2-1	TRBD1	CASSWPGQGGDEQFF	TGTGCCAGCAGCTGGCCGGGACAGGGGGGTGATGAGCAGTTCTTC
TRBV6-5	TRBJ2-3	TRBD1	CASRPQGTTDTQYF	TGTGCCAGCAGGCCACAGGGGACAACAGATACGCAGTATTTT
TRBV5-1	TRBJ2-2	TRBD2	CASSLGTSGGYTGELFF	TGCGCCAGCAGCTTGGGAACTAGCGGGGGCTACACCGGGGAGCTGTTTTTT
TRBV6-6	TRBJ1-2	-	CASSFDTSYGYTF	TGTGCCAGCAGTTTCGACACTTCCTATGGCTACACCTTC
TRBV5-1	TRBJ1-2	-	CASSFFPGESDGYTF	TGCGCCAGCAGCTTTTTCCCAGGGGAATCCGATGGCTACACCTTC
TRBV6-5	TRBJ2-6	-	CASSYSGTGANVLTF	TGTGCCAGCAGTTACTCCGGGACTGGGGCCAACGTCCTGACTTTC
TRBV7-8	TRBJ1-2	TRBD1	CASSLASDRGRANYGYTF	TGTGCCAGCAGCTTAGCGTCTGACAGGGGTCGAGCTAACTATGGCTACACCTTC
TRBV6-5	TRBJ1-1	-	CASSYDSFTEAFF	TGTGCCAGCAGTTACGACAGCTTCACTGAAGCTTTCTTT
TRBV2	TRBJ1-5	-	CASSPRGGNQPQHF	TGTGCCAGCAGCCCCCGAGGTGGCAATCAGCCCCAGCATTTT
TRBV15	TRBJ1-2	-	CATSRLTGGDYGYTF	TGTGCCACCAGCAGACTCACGGGAGGGGACTATGGCTACACCTTC
TRBV4-2	TRBJ2-5	-	CASSQDDVVPGTQYF	TGTGCCAGCAGCCAAGATGATGTCGTTCCGGGGACCCAGTACTTC
TRBV5-4	TRBJ2-3	TRBD2	CASSLGVAGVGDTQYF	TGTGCCAGCAGCTTGGGGGTAGCGGGGGTTGGGGATACGCAGTATTTT
TRBV30	TRBJ2-7	-	CAWQHPKGSSYEQYF	TGTGCCTGGCAACACCCGAAGGGGTCAAGCTACGAGCAGTACTTC
TRBV6-5	TRBJ2-3	TRBD2	CASSYPSGGTDTQYF	TGTGCCAGCAGTTACCCTAGCGGGGGAACGGATACGCAGTATTTT
TRBV7-2	TRBJ1-5	-	CASSLEGGQPQHF	TGTGCCAGCAGCTTAGAAGGGGGTCAGCCCCAGCATTTT
TRBV4-1	TRBJ2-7	TRBD2	CASSQVEASGGSSYEQYF	TGCGCCAGCAGCCAAGTTGAGGCTAGCGGGGGCAGCTCCTACGAGCAGTACTTC
TRBV19	TRBJ2-1	-	CASSIESWFNEQFF	TGTGCCAGTAGTATCGAGTCATGGTTCAATGAGCAGTTCTTC
TRBV13	TRBJ1-5	-	CASSPRGNQPQHF	TGTGCCAGCAGCCCGCGGGGCAATCAGCCCCAGCATTTT
TRBV11-3	TRBJ2-1	TRBD1	CASSLDGTGAYNEQFF	TGTGCCAGCAGCTTAGATGGGACAGGGGCCTACAATGAGCAGTTCTTC
TRBV7-6	TRBJ1-1	TRBD1	CASSGQGDPTEAFF	TGTGCCAGCAGCGGACAGGGGGATCCCACTGAAGCTTTCTTT
TRBV5-4	TRBJ2-1	-	CASSLVRFKSYNEQFF	TGTGCCAGCAGCTTGGTCAGGTTCAAGTCTTACAATGAGCAGTTCTTC
TRBV6-5	TRBJ2-5	TRBD1	CASSPRDRGVGEQYF	TGTGCCAGCAGCCCCAGGGACAGGGGTGTGGGGGAGCAGTACTTC
TRBV4-1	TRBJ1-1	TRBD1	CASSPTGAPNTEAFF	TGCGCCAGCAGCCCGACAGGGGCCCCGAACACTGAAGCTTTCTTT
TRBV18	TRBJ1-4	-	CASSPRDKDFEKLFF	TGTGCCAGCTCACCCCGGGACAAGGATTTCGAAAAACTGTTTTTT
TRBV5-1	TRBJ1-2	-	CASSPRGWNDLWGYTF	TGCGCCAGCAGCCCCAGAGGCTGGAACGACCTTTGGGGCTACACCTTC
TRBV27	TRBJ1-2	TRBD1	CASSTGVYYGYTF	TGTGCCAGCAGCACAGGGGTCTACTATGGCTACACCTTC
TRBV6-1	TRBJ2-2	TRBD2	CASSGTSGRNANTGELFF	TGTGCCAGCAGTGGGACTAGCGGGCGAAACGCGAACACCGGGGAGCTGTTTTTT
TRBV11-2	TRBJ2-7	-	CASSFTGYEQYF	TGTGCCAGCAGCTTTACAGGCTACGAGCAGTACTTC
TRBV4-1	TRBJ2-2	TRBD2	CASSYQRGRDTGELFF	TGCGCCAGCAGTTATCAGCGGGGGCGGGACACCGGGGAGCTGTTTTTT
TRBV7-3	TRBJ2-7	TRBD1	CASSLNAGTGRSEQYF	TGTGCCAGCAGCCTGAACGCCGGGACAGGGCGCAGCGAGCAGTACTTC
TRBV19	TRBJ1-2	-	CATKDRPLGYGYTF	TGTGCCACCAAGGACAGACCTCTCGGCTATGGCTACACCTTC